The 4 T cell receptor beta chains presented below share a single source sample, sequenced in a study of cytomegalovirus exposure and HLA in healthy donors. PCR used 60 Vbeta primers and 13 Jbeta primers. Generated by immunoSEQ multiplex PCR, the TCRdb table keeps only in-frame clones and is missing some. The table records about 180,000 clones, around 80% of them present only once. Material: PBMCs. The receptors were gathered from a man aged 18 to 29 in good health and CMV-seronegative.

The chain recombines TRBV29-1 with TRBJ2-1; 12 bases agree with TRBD2. V lost 7 bases to trimming and J lost 12 bases; unmatched junction nucleotides: 13. Germline CDR1 SQVTM, CDR2 ANQGSEA. The CDR3 contains 14 residues. The DNA for the CDR3 is TGCAGCGACGCCTCGGGGCTAGCGGGAGGGACGCAGTTCTTC. Its protein is CSDASGLAGGTQFF.

This chain joins TRBV9 and TRBJ1-3; possible D gene TRBD1, 6 bases. This CDR3 has 14 amino acids. Trimming took 0 bases from V and 4 from J, leaving 8 bases between them. Germline CDR1 SGDLS, CDR2 YYNGEE. This CDR3 is CASSVAGAGNTIYF. CDR3 nucleotides: TGTGCCAGCAGCGTAGCAGGGGCCGGAAACACCATATATTTT.

The count of this clone is one. The chain couples TRBV7-9 to TRBJ2-3, with 8 bases lining up with TRBD2. The V segment lost 3 bases and the J segment 2 bases; nucleotides outside the gene matches: 7. This CDR3 spans 16 amino acids. CDR1 is SEHNR, CDR2 FQNEAQ, per germline (reference sequence). CDR3 in amino acids: CASSLTLAGPTDTQYF. In DNA form, the CDR3 reads TGTGCCAGCAGCTTGACGCTAGCGGGCCCCACAGATACGCAGTATTTT.

V is TRBV6-6 and J is TRBJ1-1; no reliable D call. This CDR3 spans 14 amino acids. Germline CDR1 and CDR2: MNHNY and SVGAGI (reference sequence). V was pared by 0 bases and J by 3 bases, with 8 bases between. CDR3 protein: CASSYSNSHTEAFF. The CDR3 DNA reads as TGTGCCAGCAGTTACTCGAACAGCCACACTGAAGCTTTCTTT.